This T cell receptor (beta chain) was profiled in a study of shared clonotypes between healthy human individuals. The study, taken as a whole, reports: Generation of non-shared clonotypes was less probable than generation of clonotypes shared by all four donors. Memory subsets had estimated richness that was generally smaller than that of naive subsets. It was the few donors that limited the genetic and exposure-history diversity represented.

Germline V gene data show CDR1 as MNHEY and CDR2 as SMNVEV (reference sequence). With 3 bases removed from V and 2 bases from J, the gap between germline ends came to 4 bases. The CDR3 contains 13 residues. Turning to this clone: The antigen remains unidentified.

It was across several immunoSEQ plates that each subset's genomic DNA was evenly split. Some clones are missing from TCRdb's copy, which holds only in-frame ones; the method was immunoSEQ multiplex PCR. Among about 110,000 clones listed, over 65% were seen once. The chain has TRBV27 and TRBJ2-2; D unclear. This clonotype was sampled from a woman in her thirties in good health. Sample: memory CD8+ T cells sorted from blood. Subset meaning: CD45RO+ cells pooled with CCR7-negative TemRA cells. CDR3 DNA sequence: TGTGCCAGCAGTTTGTCAAACACCGGGGAGCTGTTTTTT. Its protein is CASSLSNTGELFF.